This T cell receptor beta chain was profiled in a study of blood T cell repertoires in COVID-19. Study-level information: Samples taken during acute and convalescent COVID-19 were collected in the United States, Italy and Spain. T cells, B-cell-depleted T cells, or PBMCs supplied cDNA or gDNA.

Methods used by the authors: Reference gene primer amplification gave nucleated cell count estimates. Some clones are missing from TCRdb's copy, which holds only in-frame ones; the method was immunoSEQ multiplex PCR. That table furnishes V, J and clone size, whereas the DNA furnished D and trimming. The sample has a few hundred thousand clones; more than 65% are singletons. The CDR3 sequence is 15 residues long. V lost 5 bases and J lost 9; bases outside the gene matches: 9. Per the germline V gene, CDR1 is SGHRS and CDR2 is YFSETQ. The sequence was obtained from a woman in her thirties or forties who had recovered from COVID-19. Sequencing input: peripheral blood. The chain links TRBV5-1 to TRBJ2-1, with TRBD2 matching over 12 bases. The CDR3 is CASRPLAGGQGEQFF. CDR3 coding DNA: TGCGCCAGCAGGCCTCTAGCGGGGGGGCAAGGTGAGCAGTTCTTC.